One and the same sample provided the 22 T cell receptor beta chains below, sequenced in a study of human T cells and chemical hapten exposure (dated by TCRdb to the early 2020s). Receptor libraries were prepared by RACE. TCRdb shows the sequencer as NextSeq 500. TCRdb reprocessed the public reads (quality trimming at Q25 with fastp, clone calling with MiXCR) and kept in-frame beta chains. Entries that share a CDR3 protein sequence are merged under the most common genes and DNA. Recorded for this sample are under 75,000 distinct CDR3 sequences; 11% of them occurred a single time. The ten largest make up 1.4% of the sample. The sample's time point label, decoded: patch test 3, about 24 weeks after DPC sensitization. The treatment or condition label of this sample denotes: therapeutic diphenylcyclopropenone sensitization with weekly scalp DPC. Sequenced here: whole blood, sampled in connection with sensitization to the hapten diphenylcyclopropenone (DPC). Source of these receptors: a woman aged 45-60 years with alopecia areata. Some clones in this sample may be carry-over from other donors' samples.

This clonotype was recorded at least ten times. This chain links TRBV7-2 with TRBJ2-3; 8 bases map to TRBD2. After removal of 2 bases from V and 5 bases from J, the junction contained 6 bases not matched to a gene. Germline V gene lookup returns CDR1 SGHTA and CDR2 FQGNSA. CDR3 length: 15 residues. CDR3 residues: CASSLSSGQGDTQYF. As DNA, the CDR3 is TGTGCCAGCAGCTTATCTAGCGGGCAGGGAGATACGCAGTATTTT.

The rearrangement joins TRBV10-1 to TRBJ1-2, with D hard to call. The CDR3 sequence is 13 residues long. The V end was cut by 3 bases, the J end by 2 bases, with 7 bases between. The germline gives CDR1 WNHNN, CDR2 SYGVQD (reference sequence). The CDR3 loop is CASSDSQNYGYTF. Written as DNA, the CDR3 is TGCGCCAGCAGTGATAGTCAGAACTATGGCTACACCTTC.

This clonotype appeared a few times. The V call is TRBV11-2, the J call TRBJ2-2, with 7 bases identical to TRBD2. Germline V CDR1 and CDR2: SGHAT, FQNNGV. V shed 7 bases and J 0 bases; nucleotides not matched to a gene: 5. The CDR3 has 15 residues. The CDR3 region has the DNA TGTGCCAGCATGCTAGCGGAGTCGAACACCGGGGAGCTGTTTTTT. This encodes CASMLAESNTGELFF.

This sequence joins TRBV29-1 and TRBJ2-5; a weak D match, TRBD1 (5 bases). V lost 4 bases and J 1 base, leaving 7 bases between the germline ends. Germline V gene data show CDR1 as SQVTM and CDR2 as ANQGSEA. This CDR3 has 12 amino acids. The CDR3 DNA reads as TGCAGCGTTGGGACACCCCAAGAGACCCAGTACTTC. Its protein is CSVGTPQETQYF.

This clonotype was picked up a small number of times. V is TRBV4-3 and J is TRBJ2-1; D is ambiguous. Germline V gene lookup returns CDR1 LGHNA and CDR2 YSLEER. This CDR3 has 16 amino acids. V was cut by 0 bases and J by 7 bases, with 16 bases left in between. CDR3 protein: CASSQDLRDLFNEQFF. As DNA, the CDR3 is TGCGCCAGCAGCCAAGATTTACGAGACCTGTTTAATGAGCAGTTCTTC.

The rearrangement links TRBV19 to TRBJ2-7, with D perhaps matching TRBD1 or TRBD2 (5 bases each). Germline-derived CDR1 and CDR2 are LNHDA and SQIVND (reference sequence). This CDR3 has 15 residues. V was pared by 5 bases and J by 3 bases, with 17 bases between. The CDR3 sequence is CASSRYGTANYEQYF. CDR3 in DNA: TGTGCCAGTAGTCGCTATGGGACGGCCAACTACGAGCAGTACTTC.

About this clonotype: Just one base apart from a much larger clone, this may be a read error. The chain is built from TRBV4-3 and TRBJ2-5; tentatively, D is TRBD1 or TRBD2 (6 bases each). The CDR3 totals 16 residues. Looked up from germline, CDR1 is LGHNA and CDR2 is YSLEER. CDR3 sequence (DNA): TGCGCCAGCAGCCAAGACCGTAAGGGGGGCGAAGAGATCCAGTACTTC. Its translation: CASSQDRKGGEEIQYF.

Ten or more counts support this clonotype. This sequence joins TRBV29-1 and TRBJ2-1; TRBD1 matches 7 bases. Unmatched junction bases numbered 7, after V lost 0 bases and J lost 5 bases. Looked up from germline, CDR1 is SQVTM and CDR2 is ANQGSEA. The CDR3 totals 15 residues. The CDR3 region has the DNA TGCAGCGTTGAAGATCTGGGACAGAGCAACAATGAGCAGTTCTTC. It specifies CSVEDLGQSNNEQFF.

This clonotype was picked up a small number of times. The chain combines TRBV5-1 with TRBJ2-7; 9 bases fit TRBD1. The CDR3 consists of 14 residues. J was trimmed by 3 bases and V by 2 bases; bases with no gene match: 3. Germline V lookup: CDR1 SGHRS, CDR2 YFSETQ. The CDR3 bases are TGCGCCAGCAGCTTACAGGGGGCGCGCTACGAGCAGTACTTC. Its translation is CASSLQGARYEQYF.

This clonotype was seen more than once but under ten times. The chain joins TRBV18 to TRBJ2-1, with D possibly TRBD2 on 6 matching bases. Looked up from germline, CDR1 is KGHSH and CDR2 is LQKENI. This CDR3 is 15 amino acids long. V was clipped by 5 bases and J by 8 bases, with 19 bases between them. As DNA, the CDR3 is TGTGCCAGCTCAGGCCGGCTAGCGTTGTATGATGAGCAGTTCTTC. Its protein product is CASSGRLALYDEQFF.

The J gene is TRBJ2-2, the V gene TRBV6-2 or TRBV6-3; D might be TRBD2 (6 bases). In germline, CDR1 is MNHEY, CDR2 SVGEGT. V was clipped by 4 bases and J by 5 bases, with 11 bases between them. The CDR3 is made up of 14 amino acids. For the CDR3, the DNA is TGTGCCAGCAGTTTTGGAGGGATTACCGGGGAGCTGTTTTTT. It codes for CASSFGGITGELFF.

This clonotype was seen many times. The chain has TRBV18 and TRBJ2-7, with D possibly TRBD2 on 6 matching bases. Trimming shortened V by 6 bases and J by 7 bases, and 19 bases separated the two germline ends. Germline CDR1 KGHSH, CDR2 LQKENI. The length of the CDR3 is 14 residues. CDR3 loop: CASSYRESGGEQYF. CDR3 nucleotides: TGTGCCAGCTCTTACCGGGAGTCCGGAGGGGAGCAGTACTTC.

This clonotype has ten or more counts. The chain employs TRBV5-5 and TRBJ2-5; D is unresolved. Germline-derived CDR1 and CDR2 are SGHKS and YYEKEE (reference sequence). The CDR3 is made up of 13 amino acids. The V gene lost 0 bases and the J gene lost 4 bases, with 7 bases spanning the gap. Written as DNA, the CDR3 is TGTGCCAGCAGCTTGGTCTGGGGAGAGACCCAGTACTTC. Translating it yields CASSLVWGETQYF.

This clonotype was detected only once. Just one base apart from a much larger clone, this may be a read error. V usage is TRBV18 and J usage is TRBJ1-1; D is possibly TRBD1 (5 bases). From germline, CDR1 is KGHSH and CDR2 LQKENI. There are 13 residues in the CDR3. The germline V and J ends were trimmed by 3 bases and 9 bases, with 14 bases remaining between them. CDR3 amino acids: CASSPGDLPQAFF. CDR3 coding DNA: TGTGCCAGCTCACCTGGGGACCTTCCGCAAGCTTTCTTT. Full variable domain (rest looked up from reference TRBV18 and TRBJ1-1): NAGVMQNPRHLVRRRGQEARLRCSPMKGHSHVYWYRQLPEEGLKFMVYLQKENIIDESGMPKERFSAEFPKEGPSILRIQQVVRGDSAAYFCASSPGDLPQAFFGQGTRLTVV.

The chain links TRBV29-1 to TRBJ2-7; 9 positions match TRBD2. The trim removed 2 bases at V and 3 bases at J, leaving 8 bases unmatched. Germline V gene lookup returns CDR1 SQVTM and CDR2 ANQGSEA. The CDR3 sequence is 15 residues long. CDR3 protein: CSVENPAGGFYEQYF. DNA of the CDR3: TGCAGCGTTGAAAACCCAGCGGGAGGATTCTACGAGCAGTACTTC.

This clonotype came up a few times. This chain links TRBV20-1 with TRBJ2-2; D is ambiguous. Germline values: CDR1 DFQATT, CDR2 SNEGSKA (reference sequence). This CDR3 region has 12 residues. V gave up 2 bases and J gave up 6 bases, with 7 bases separating them. The CDR3 DNA follows: TGCAGTGCTAGAAAACTCGCCGGGGAGCTGTTTTTT. Residues: CSARKLAGELFF.

This clonotype was seen many times. CDR3 nucleotide sequence: TGTGCCAGCTCACCTCCCCCCTATGGCTACACCTTC. Protein: CASSPPPYGYTF. V is TRBV18 and J is TRBJ1-2; D ambiguous. V lost 3 bases, J lost 4 bases, and 6 bases lay in between. The CDR3 is made up of 12 amino acids. Germline assignment: CDR1 KGHSH and CDR2 LQKENI.

The table lists this clonotype with a few counts. The gene calls are TRBV10-3 and TRBJ1-1, with a tentative D call TRBD1 (6 bases). The CDR3 runs to 14 residues. CDR1 ENHRY and CDR2 SYGVKD come from the germline V gene. Trimming removed 7 bases at V and 2 bases at J, with 14 bases between. The chain's CDR3 is CAIKPGAHNTEAFF. The CDR3 DNA sequence: TGTGCCATCAAGCCAGGGGCCCATAACACTGAAGCTTTCTTT.

The chain combines TRBV4-2 with TRBJ2-1; 9 bases align to TRBD2. Germline CDR1 reads LGHNA; CDR2 reads YNFKEQ. CDR3 length: 16 amino acids. The V segment lost 4 bases and the J segment 8 bases; nucleotides outside the gene matches: 12. The CDR3 sequence: CASSPHLAGGGDEQFF. As DNA, the CDR3 is TGTGCCAGCAGCCCCCACTTGGCGGGAGGGGGGGATGAGCAGTTCTTC.

There are many counts of this clonotype. The chain is built from TRBV7-9 and TRBJ2-3; the D is unclear. Trimming removed 7 bases from V and 4 bases from J, with 9 bases in between. There are 12 residues in the CDR3. The germline V gene encodes CDR1 SEHNR and CDR2 FQNEAQ (reference sequence). CDR3 protein: CASNLRSDTQYF. CDR3 DNA sequence: TGTGCCAGCAACCTACGGTCAGATACGCAGTATTTT.

This sequence joins TRBV29-1 and TRBJ2-1, with 7 positions matching TRBD1. The CDR3 sequence is 15 residues long. V lost 3 bases to trimming and J lost 4 bases; unmatched junction nucleotides: 9. The germline CDR1 and CDR2 sequences are SQVTM and ANQGSEA. CDR3 DNA: TGCAGCGTTGATCCACGACAGGGAACATACAATGAGCAGTTCTTC. As protein: CSVDPRQGTYNEQFF.

This clonotype has at least ten counts. The chain couples TRBV6-5 to TRBJ1-2; the D is unclear. The CDR3 sequence is 14 residues long. V was clipped by 6 bases and J by 4 bases, with 15 bases between them. In germline, CDR1 is MNHEY, CDR2 SVGAGI. The CDR3 bases are TGTGCCAGCAGAAGACCGGACGGCTCCTATGGCTACACCTTC. Amino acid sequence: CASRRPDGSYGYTF.